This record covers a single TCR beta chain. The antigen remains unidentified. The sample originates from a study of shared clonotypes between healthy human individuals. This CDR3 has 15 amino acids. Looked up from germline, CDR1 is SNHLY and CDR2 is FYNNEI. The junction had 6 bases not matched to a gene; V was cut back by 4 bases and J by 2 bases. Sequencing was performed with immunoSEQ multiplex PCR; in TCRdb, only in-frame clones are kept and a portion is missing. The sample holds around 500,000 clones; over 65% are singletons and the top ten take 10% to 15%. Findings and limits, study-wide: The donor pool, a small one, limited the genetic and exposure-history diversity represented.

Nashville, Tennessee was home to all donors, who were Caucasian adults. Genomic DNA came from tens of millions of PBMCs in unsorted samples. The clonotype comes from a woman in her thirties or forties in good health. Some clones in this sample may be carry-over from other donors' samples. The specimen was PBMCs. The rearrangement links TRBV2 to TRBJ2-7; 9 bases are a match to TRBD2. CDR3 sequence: CASSGLADITYEQYF. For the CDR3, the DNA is TGTGCCAGCAGTGGACTAGCGGATATCACCTACGAGCAGTACTTC.